The 8 T cell receptor beta chains presented below share a single source sample, sequenced in a study of CD8 T cells in Susac syndrome. After extraction with the RNeasy kit, about 0.45 to 1 ug of the RNA was reverse transcribed using random hexamers. Via MiXCR, TCRdb re-called the immunoSEQ multiplex PCR reads, giving one row per CDR3 protein. Here the sample spans approximately 230,000 distinct CDR3 sequences, about 94% being singletons. Material: CD4+ T cells from PBMCs. Receptors originate from a human donor with multiple sclerosis.

This chain links TRBV11-2 with TRBJ2-3; D gene ambiguous. Per germline, CDR1 SGHAT and CDR2 FQNNGV. This CDR3 has 13 residues. Trimming cost V 4 bases and J 0 bases, with 5 bases left between them. CDR3 sequence (DNA): TGTGCCAGCAGCTCGACTAGCACAGATACGCAGTATTTT. Amino acids: CASSSTSTDTQYF.

The chain is built from TRBV24-1 and TRBJ2-5, with a tentative D call TRBD2 (5 bases). Germline V gene sequence: CDR1 KGHDR, CDR2 SFDVKD. The CDR3 runs to 14 residues. Trimming left V 5 bases short and J 2 bases short, with 11 bases between. The CDR3 sequence is CATSADSIQETQYF. The CDR3 nucleotides read TGTGCCACCAGTGCGGACTCGATACAAGAGACCCAGTACTTC.

J is TRBJ2-3 and V is TRBV4-1; D is undetermined. Deletions cut 0 bases from V and 2 bases from J, with 9 bases between. CDR3 length: 15 residues. CDR1 and CDR2 (germline): MGHRA, YSYEKL. CDR3 nucleotide sequence: TGCGCCAGCAGCCAAGATCTCGATTTCACAGATACGCAGTATTTT. Its translation is CASSQDLDFTDTQYF.

The rearrangement joins TRBV5-6 to TRBJ2-6; D may be TRBD2 (5 bases). The CDR3 contains 16 residues. The germline V gene has CDR1 SGHDT and CDR2 YYEEEE. Deletions cut 3 bases from V and 4 bases from J, with 14 bases between. The CDR3 DNA is TGTGCCAGCAGCTCCCCCCGGGGTACCGGGGCCAACGTCCTGACTTTC. This encodes CASSSPRGTGANVLTF. The variable domain in full, with the rest retrieved from reference TRBV5-6 and TRBJ2-6, is DAGVTQSPTHLIKTRGQQVTLRCSPKSGHDTVSWYQQALGQGPQFIFQYYEEEERQRGNFPDRFSGHQFPNYSSELNVNALLLGDSALYLCASSSPRGTGANVLTFGAGSRLTVL.

The chain uses TRBV20-1 and TRBJ2-1, with D uncertain. Germline CDR1 reads DFQATT; CDR2 reads SNEGSKA (reference sequence). The CDR3 covers 15 residues. V was clipped by 6 bases and J by 3 bases, with 18 bases between them. CDR3 in DNA: TGCAGTGCCGAACGAGGCGTCGGTTTCTACAATGAGCAGTTCTTC. As protein: CSAERGVGFYNEQFF.

The chain has TRBV25-1 and TRBJ2-7; perhaps TRBD2 as D (5 bases). Trimming shortened V by 6 bases and J by 3 bases, and 15 bases separated the two germline ends. CDR3 size: 14 residues. CDR1 is MGHDK, CDR2 SYGVNS, per germline. The DNA of the CDR3 is TGTGCCAGCAGGGCGGGCGGCGAAATCTACGAGCAGTACTTC. Translated, it gives CASRAGGEIYEQYF.

The CDR3 DNA reads TGTGCCAGCACCCTCGGGGGGGAATCGCCCCAGCATTTT. Its protein product is CASTLGGESPQHF. The chain is built from TRBV12-3 or TRBV12-4 and TRBJ1-5; D perhaps matches TRBD1 (5 bases). Trimming stripped 7 bases from V and 9 bases from J, with 16 bases between. This CDR3 region has 13 residues.

The rearrangement joins TRBV11-2 to TRBJ2-3; TRBD2 is a possible D gene (6 bases). Between the trimmed V and J ends, which lost 5 bases and 2 bases, there was a span of 11 bases. The length of the CDR3 is 14 residues. Germline values: CDR1 SGHAT, CDR2 FQNNGV. The CDR3 loop reads CASSQEGLTDTQYF. The CDR3 coding sequence is TGTGCCAGCAGCCAGGAGGGGCTCACAGATACGCAGTATTTT.